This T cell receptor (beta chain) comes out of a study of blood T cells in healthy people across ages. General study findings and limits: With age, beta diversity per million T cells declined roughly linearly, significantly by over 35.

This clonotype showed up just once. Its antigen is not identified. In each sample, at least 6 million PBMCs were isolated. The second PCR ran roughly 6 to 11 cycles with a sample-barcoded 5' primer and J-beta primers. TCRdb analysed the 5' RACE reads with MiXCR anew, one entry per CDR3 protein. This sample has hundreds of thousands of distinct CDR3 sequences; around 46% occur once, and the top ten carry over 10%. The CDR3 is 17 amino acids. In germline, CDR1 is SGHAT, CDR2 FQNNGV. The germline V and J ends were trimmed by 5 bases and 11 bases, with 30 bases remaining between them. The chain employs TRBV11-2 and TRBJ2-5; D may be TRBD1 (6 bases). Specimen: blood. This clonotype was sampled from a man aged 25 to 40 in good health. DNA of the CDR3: TGTGCCAGCAGCAGAGAGACAGGCCCTTCCCCCTACAATGAGCAGTACTTC. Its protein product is CASSRETGPSPYNEQYF. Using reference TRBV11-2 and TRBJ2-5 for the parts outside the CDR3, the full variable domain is EAGVAQSPRYKIIEKRQSVAFWCNPISGHATLYWYQQILGQGPKLLIQFQNNGVVDDSQLPKDRFSAERLKGVDSTLKIQPAKLEDSAVYLCASSRETGPSPYNEQYFGPGTRLLVL.